This T cell receptor (beta chain) was sequenced for a study of blood T cell repertoires in COVID-19 (dated by TCRdb to between 2020 and 2021). For the wider study: Samples from collaborators originated in the United States, Italy and Spain and spanned both the acute and convalescent phases of COVID-19. The prospective study material was composed of cDNA or gDNA derived from T cells, B-cell-depleted T cells, or PBMCs. Deeply sampled blood TCRbeta repertoires from subjects exposed to, actively infected with, or recovered from COVID-19 were included in the dataset. A freely available public database, intended as a resource for researchers studying the immune response to SARS-CoV-2, is where the repertoires were released. The samples were drawn from the first 160 participants of the ongoing ImmuneRACE study and from 950 to 1,500 subjects provided by 6 global collaborators. Nearly every sample came with metadata listing a de-identified subject ID, COVID-19 status, age in years and sex. Where available, HLA class I and class II types were taken from metadata supplied by the sample provider and were not determined by assay-based typing.

The immunoSEQ Assay, a bias-controlled multiplex PCR, was used to amplify TCRbeta CDR3 regions from genomic DNA. As for the authors' bioinformatics: Within the assay, amplification of reference gene primers was used to estimate how many nucleated cells each sample contained. Sequence reads were collapsed and filtered to measure the absolute abundance of every unique TCRbeta CDR3 rearrangement. For each sample, productive Simpson clonality was calculated as the square root of Simpson's diversity index across productive rearrangements. TCRdb stores this immuneACCESS table with in-frame sequences only. Part of the clones is absent; in the studies checked, under half of the shortfall reflects unresolved V genes, and no reason is known for the rest. Clone size and V and J calls were adopted from that table, with D and trimming inferred from the DNA. The sample data list fewer than 300,000 clones, and 75% to 90% of these were observed just once. The ten largest clones add up to 1.5% of the sample.

Concerning this clone: The specificity of this receptor is unknown. No base quality values were provided; no much bigger clone lies one nucleotide off.

A second Seattle source provided samples from volunteer blood donors who had recovered from COVID-19. Collaborating institutions collected whole blood in K2EDTA tubes following their own protocols. For TCRbeta analysis, collaborator samples were shipped as frozen whole blood, as isolated PBMCs, or as DNA extracted from either sample type. What the study reported, not specific to this receptor: The quantity of clinical and demographic metadata differed by source and by participant and was supplied without curation.

The CDR3 goes from the cysteine to the phenylalanine over 13 residues. CDR3 DNA is the only sequence kept; it has 39 bases, read in frame from the first base. Trimming at the junction amounts to 6 bases on V and 6 bases on J, and the germline ends lie 11 bases apart. The sample was peripheral blood. The V and J genes are TRBV12-3 or TRBV12-4 and TRBJ2-2, with a weak D call of TRBD1 (6 bases match). The sequence was obtained from a woman aged 40 to 50 who had recovered from COVID-19. The CDR3 in this case is CASSYAGAGELFF. At the DNA level, the sequence is TGTGCCAGCAGCTACGCAGGGGCCGGGGAGCTGTTTTTT.